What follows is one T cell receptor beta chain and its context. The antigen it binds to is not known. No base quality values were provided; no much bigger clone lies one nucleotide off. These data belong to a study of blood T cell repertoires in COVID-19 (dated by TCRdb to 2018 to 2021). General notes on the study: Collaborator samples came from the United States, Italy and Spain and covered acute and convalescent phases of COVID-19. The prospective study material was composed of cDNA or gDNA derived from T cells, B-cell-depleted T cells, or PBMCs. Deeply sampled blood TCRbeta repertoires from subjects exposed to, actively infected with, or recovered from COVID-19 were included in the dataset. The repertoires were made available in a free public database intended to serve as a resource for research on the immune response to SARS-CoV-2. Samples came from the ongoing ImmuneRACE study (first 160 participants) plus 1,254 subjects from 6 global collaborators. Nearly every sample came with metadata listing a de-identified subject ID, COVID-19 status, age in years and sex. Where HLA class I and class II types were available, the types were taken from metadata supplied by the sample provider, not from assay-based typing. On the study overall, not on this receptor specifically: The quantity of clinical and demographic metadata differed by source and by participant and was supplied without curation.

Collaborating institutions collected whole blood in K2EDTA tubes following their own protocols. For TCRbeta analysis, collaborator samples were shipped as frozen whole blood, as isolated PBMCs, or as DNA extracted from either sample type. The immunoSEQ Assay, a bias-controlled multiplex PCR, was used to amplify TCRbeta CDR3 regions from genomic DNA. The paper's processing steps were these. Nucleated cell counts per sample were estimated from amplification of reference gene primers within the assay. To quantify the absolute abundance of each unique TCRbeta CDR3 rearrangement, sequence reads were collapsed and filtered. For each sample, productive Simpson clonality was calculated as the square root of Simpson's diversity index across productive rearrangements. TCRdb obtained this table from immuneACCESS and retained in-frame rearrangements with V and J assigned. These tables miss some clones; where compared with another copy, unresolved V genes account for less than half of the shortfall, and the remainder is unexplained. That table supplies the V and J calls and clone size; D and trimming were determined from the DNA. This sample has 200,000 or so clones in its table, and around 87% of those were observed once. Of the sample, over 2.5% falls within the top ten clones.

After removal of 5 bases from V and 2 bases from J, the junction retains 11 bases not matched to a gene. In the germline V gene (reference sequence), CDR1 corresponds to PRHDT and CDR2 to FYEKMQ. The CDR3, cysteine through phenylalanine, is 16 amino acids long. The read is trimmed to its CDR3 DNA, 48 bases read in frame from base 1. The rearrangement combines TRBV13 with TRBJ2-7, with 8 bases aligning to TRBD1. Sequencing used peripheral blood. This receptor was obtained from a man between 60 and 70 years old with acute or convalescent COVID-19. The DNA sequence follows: TGTGCCAGCAGCCCAAGACAGGGGTTGACGACCTACGAGCAGTACTTC. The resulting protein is CASSPRQGLTTYEQYF.